The clone carrying this T cell receptor beta chain was counted between two and nine times. MiXCR, run by TCRdb on the 5' RACE reads, gives a single entry per CDR3 protein. The sample has fewer than 70,000 distinct CDR3 sequences, roughly 15% seen once. The V end was cut by 3 bases, the J end by 1 base, with 6 bases between. This CDR3 has 13 residues. Per the germline V gene, CDR1 is ENHRY and CDR2 is SYGVKD. These data are taken from a study of T cells of healthy individuals. This TCR was recovered from a human donor in good health. The chain carries TRBV10-3 and TRBJ1-1; no reliable D call. DNA for the CDR3: TGTGCCATCAGTGAAGCAGCGAACACTGAAGCTTTCTTT. Translation: CAISEAANTEAFF.